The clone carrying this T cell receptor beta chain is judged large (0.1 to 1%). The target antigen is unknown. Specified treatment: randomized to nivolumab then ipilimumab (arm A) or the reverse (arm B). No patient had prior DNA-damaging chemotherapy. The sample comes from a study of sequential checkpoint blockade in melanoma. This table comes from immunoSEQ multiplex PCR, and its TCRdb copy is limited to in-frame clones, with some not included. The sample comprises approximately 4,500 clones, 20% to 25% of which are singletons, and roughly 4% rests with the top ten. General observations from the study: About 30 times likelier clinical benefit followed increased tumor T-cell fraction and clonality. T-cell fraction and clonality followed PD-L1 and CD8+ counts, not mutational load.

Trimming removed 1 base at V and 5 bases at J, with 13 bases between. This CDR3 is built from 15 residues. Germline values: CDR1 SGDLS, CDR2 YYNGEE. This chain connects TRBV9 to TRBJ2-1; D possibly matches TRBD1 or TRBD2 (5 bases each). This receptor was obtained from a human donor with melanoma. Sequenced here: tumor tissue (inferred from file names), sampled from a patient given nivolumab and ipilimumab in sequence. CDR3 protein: CASSVSPGPDNEQFF. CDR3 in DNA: TGTGCCAGCAGCGTATCTCCGGGGCCCGACAATGAGCAGTTCTTC.